This T cell receptor (beta chain) was observed in a study of blood T cell repertoires in COVID-19. Clones were sequenced by immunoSEQ multiplex PCR, and TCRdb holds only the in-frame ones, with some missing. The sample has 200,000 to 250,000 clones, around 80% seen once. V shed 5 bases, J shed 8 bases, and the junction held 9 bases outside the gene matches. CDR1 is SGHDT and CDR2 is YYEEEE in the germline V gene. This CDR3 has 15 amino acids. This clone was seen a few times. The source material was peripheral blood. The receptor's source is a woman aged 30 to 39 with COVID-19, enrolled during active disease. This chain joins TRBV5-6 and TRBJ1-6; 8 nucleotides align to TRBD1. CDR3 in amino acids: CASRSLSDRDSPLHF. Here the CDR3 DNA reads TGTGCCAGCAGATCTCTCTCGGACAGGGATTCACCCCTCCACTTT.